This T cell receptor beta chain was identified in a study of blood T cell repertoires in COVID-19. Per the original methods: Amplifying reference gene primers gave estimates of nucleated cell counts. Some clones are missing from TCRdb's copy, which holds only in-frame ones; the method was immunoSEQ multiplex PCR. For V, J and clone size, that table is used; D and trimming come from the DNA. The top ten hold about 1.7% of the sample, which has some 190,000 clones, 88% seen once. The CDR3 is made up of 15 amino acids. Trimming removed 6 bases from V and 6 bases from J, with 18 bases in between. Germline V gene data show CDR1 as MDHEN and CDR2 as SYDVKM.

This TCR came from a man younger than 35 with active or convalescent COVID-19. The V call is TRBV28, the J call TRBJ1-5; D call uncertain. The sequenced material came from peripheral blood. DNA for the CDR3: TGTGCCAGCAGCCCCGTCCGGGGAAAGGTTCAGCCCCAGCATTTT. Amino acid sequence: CASSPVRGKVQPQHF.